In this sample, the clone carrying this TCR beta chain turned up a few times. The V gene's germline CDR1 is MGHRA and CDR2 YSYEKL. Trimming left V 4 bases short and J 9 bases short, with 20 bases between. The CDR3 is 15 residues long. TCRdb re-analysed the RACE reads in MiXCR, keeping a single row per CDR3 protein. Of approximately 90,000 distinct CDR3 sequences listed, about 10% were seen once; the top ten hold about 2.4%. This sample was included in a study of human T cells and chemical hapten exposure. The time point: patch test 1, 2 weeks after DPC sensitization. Indicated treatment: therapeutic diphenylcyclopropenone sensitization with weekly scalp DPC. Unfractionated whole blood yielded total RNA.

The TCR comes from a man aged 40-50 years with alopecia areata. Some clones in this sample may be carry-over from other donors' samples. This sample comprised whole blood, obtained in connection with sensitization to the hapten diphenylcyclopropenone (DPC). The chain is built from TRBV4-1 and TRBJ2-3; tentative D call: TRBD2 (6 bases). CDR3 sequence: CASSPNEGGAWTQYF. CDR3 DNA sequence: TGCGCCAGCAGCCCTAACGAAGGAGGGGCCTGGACGCAGTATTTT.